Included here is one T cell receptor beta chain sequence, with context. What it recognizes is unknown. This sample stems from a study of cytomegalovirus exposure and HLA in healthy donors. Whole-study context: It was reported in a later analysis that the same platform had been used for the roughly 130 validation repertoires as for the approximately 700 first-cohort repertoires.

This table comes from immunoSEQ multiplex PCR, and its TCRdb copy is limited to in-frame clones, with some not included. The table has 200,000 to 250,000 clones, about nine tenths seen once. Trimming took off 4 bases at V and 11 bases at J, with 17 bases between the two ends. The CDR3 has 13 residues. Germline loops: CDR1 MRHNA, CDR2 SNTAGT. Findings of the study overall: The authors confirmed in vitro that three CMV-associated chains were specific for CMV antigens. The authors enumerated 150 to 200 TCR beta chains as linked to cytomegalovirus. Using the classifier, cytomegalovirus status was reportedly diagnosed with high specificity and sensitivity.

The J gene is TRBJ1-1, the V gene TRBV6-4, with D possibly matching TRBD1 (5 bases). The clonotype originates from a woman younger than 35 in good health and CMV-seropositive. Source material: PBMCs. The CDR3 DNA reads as TGTGCCAGCAGTGCCGGTTGGGGCACGGAGGCTTTCTTT. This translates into CASSAGWGTEAFF.